This is a list of T cell receptor beta chains from one sample in a study of T cells after yellow fever vaccination. TCRdb re-called the 5' RACE reads through MiXCR, storing one row per CDR3 protein. The data contain hundreds of thousands of distinct CDR3 sequences, around 20% of them seen just once; the ten biggest clones take up 15% to 20%. Source: PBMCs, taken before the yellow fever booster vaccination. The receptors were sampled from a young man who received the YFV17D yellow fever vaccine. CDR3s include the opening cysteine and the closing phenylalanine or tryptophan. Each record gives: D gene, V gene, J gene, clone size, CDR3 protein, CDR3 DNA. A D gene is named only where the DNA matches it firmly. A clone size is listed for some rows: how often the clone was seen (once, few, many), or a class if it is expanded.

>TRBD2|TRBV20-1|TRBJ2-1|many
CSARDQSGGANEQFF
TGCAGTGCTAGAGATCAGAGCGGGGGGGCCAATGAGCAGTTCTTC
>NA|TRBV5-6|TRBJ2-1|few
CASEGVGYNEQFF
TGTGCCAGCGAGGGGGTGGGTTACAATGAGCAGTTCTTC
>NA|TRBV5-1|TRBJ2-3|few
CASSPAGGGTDTQYF
TGCGCCAGCAGCCCCGCAGGGGGGGGTACAGATACGCAGTATTTT
>NA|TRBV12-3/TRBV12-4|TRBJ1-2|few
CASSLYNSYNYGYTF
TGTGCCAGCAGCCTTTATAACAGCTATAACTATGGCTACACCTTC
>NA|TRBV5-4|TRBJ2-5|NA
CASSFPTSETQYF
TGTGCCAGCAGCTTTCCGACATCGGAGACCCAGTACTTC
>NA|TRBV2|TRBJ2-7|many
CASSERRAGPEQYF
TGTGCCAGCAGTGAACGTAGGGCTGGTCCCGAGCAGTACTTC
>TRBD2|TRBV3-1|TRBJ2-5|few
CASSHGLLADQETQYF
TGTGCCAGCAGCCATGGTCTACTAGCGGACCAAGAGACCCAGTACTTC
>NA|TRBV20-1|TRBJ2-3|few
CSDMGGATDTQYF
TGCAGTGATATGGGGGGGGCCACAGATACGCAGTATTTT
>NA|TRBV5-1|TRBJ2-5|many
CASSLEEADQETQYF
TGCGCCAGCAGCTTGGAGGAGGCCGACCAAGAGACCCAGTACTTC
>NA|TRBV11-2|TRBJ1-2|NA
CASSLGPSNYGYTF
TGTGCCAGCAGCTTAGGTCCCTCTAACTATGGCTACACCTTC